A selection of T cell receptor beta chains follows, all from one sample in a study of blood T cell repertoires in COVID-19. Only in-frame clones appear in the TCRdb table, and some are missing; sequencing was by immunoSEQ multiplex PCR. Here the sample spans a few hundred thousand clones, about four fifths being singletons. Source material: PBMCs or T cells enriched from blood (not recorded which). These receptors all stem from a woman in her 40s who had recovered from COVID-19. Both conserved end residues are part of each CDR3. A row's size may be missing; if present it is once, few, many or a size class.

abundance,v_gene,CDR3aa
NA,TRBV5-1,CASSLDPGDAGELFF
NA,TRBV9,CASSIIAGAVEQFF
NA,TRBV7-9,CASSPQGPSQYF
NA,TRBV7-2,CASSLSRPSPDTQYF
NA,TRBV7-9,CASSSDLAGESQPQHF
few,TRBV5-1,CASSLGLAGAKNIQYF
NA,TRBV10-1,CASSVSGTNTGELFF
NA,TRBV28,CASSDDRGAYEQYF
NA,TRBV7-8,CASSPPGLDFSGANVLTF
NA,TRBV5-1,CASSLRFRDRLRETQYF
NA,TRBV18,CASSPLQQETQYF
NA,TRBV7-8,CASSFLAGVTYNEQFF
NA,TRBV4-1,CASSHRGRENTIYF
NA,TRBV21-1,CASSKGTPGHRETQYF
NA,TRBV7-9,CASSRRTGVNTEAFF
once,TRBV19,CASSMTVGNTGELFF
NA,TRBV18,CASSAAGSDTQYF
NA,TRBV20-1,CSARDFYEQYF
NA,TRBV10-3,CAIRNSGSSNEQYF
NA,TRBV25-1,CASSEYKGVGEKLFF
NA,TRBV27,CASTSGAINSPLHF
NA,TRBV2,CASSGSVGRTNEKLFF
many,TRBV5-4,CASSPLSGSSQETQYF
few,TRBV3-1/TRBV3-2,CASSQDTRRGPNGYTF
NA,TRBV28,CASSATSGSFADTQYF
NA,TRBV6-6,CASSYEGAFGYTF
NA,TRBV7-9,CASSPGTVGNTIYF
NA,TRBV19,CASSYLMGTGDQPQHF
NA,TRBV29-1,CSVEQISNYGYTF
NA,TRBV9,CASSQQGRELFF
NA,TRBV4-3,CASSQGTGGSTDTQYF
NA,TRBV19,CASSIQGGRGQPQHF
NA,TRBV19,CASNNRSSYNEQFF
once,TRBV3-1/TRBV3-2,CASSPLDRGNYGYTF
NA,TRBV29-1,CSVEDRAFGRTQYF
NA,TRBV2,CASSGGRNGELFF
few,TRBV30,CAWSVEEFRPQHF
NA,TRBV2,CASSEVLTGTEAFF
NA,TRBV19,CASSITSTGDNSPLHF
NA,TRBV28,CASSPRRNTIYF
NA,TRBV5-4,CASSLAVGATDTQYF
once,TRBV20-1,CSARQQETQYF
NA,TRBV19,CASSPPGQGFATQYF
NA,TRBV27,CATRVPGDTDTQYF
NA,TRBV12-3/TRBV12-4,CASSAGGFYGYTF
NA,TRBV28,CASGGNTGELFF
NA,TRBV7-2,CASSPAAGLYEQYF
once,TRBV7-8,CASSLGRGSGTGELFF